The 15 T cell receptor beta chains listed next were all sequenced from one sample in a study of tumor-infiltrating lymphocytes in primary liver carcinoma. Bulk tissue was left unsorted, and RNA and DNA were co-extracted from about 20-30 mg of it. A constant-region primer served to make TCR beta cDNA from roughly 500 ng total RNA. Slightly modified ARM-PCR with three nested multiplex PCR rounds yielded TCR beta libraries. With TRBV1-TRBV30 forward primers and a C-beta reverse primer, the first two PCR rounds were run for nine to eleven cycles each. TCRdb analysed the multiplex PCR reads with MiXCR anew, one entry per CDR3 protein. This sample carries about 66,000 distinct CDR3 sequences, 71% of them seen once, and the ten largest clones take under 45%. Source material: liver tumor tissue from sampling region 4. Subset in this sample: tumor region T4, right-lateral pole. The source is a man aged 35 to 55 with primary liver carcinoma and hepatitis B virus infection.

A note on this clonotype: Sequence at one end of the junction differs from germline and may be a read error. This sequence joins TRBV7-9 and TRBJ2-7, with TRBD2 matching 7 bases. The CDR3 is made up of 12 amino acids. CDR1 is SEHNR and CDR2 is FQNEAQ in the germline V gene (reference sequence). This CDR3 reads CGSGDGSYKQYF. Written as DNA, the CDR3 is TGTGGCAGCGGGGACGGCTCCTACAAGCAGTACTTC.

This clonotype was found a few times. CDR3 nucleotide sequence: TGTGCCAATAGCGTCAATTACAATGAGCAGTTCTTC. Translating it yields CANSVNYNEQFF. The J gene is TRBJ2-1, the V gene TRBV11-2; D might be TRBD2 (5 bases). The ends were cut back, 10 bases at V and 4 bases at J, with 11 bases in the middle. Germline CDR1 reads SGHAT; CDR2 reads FQNNGV. The CDR3 has 12 amino acids.

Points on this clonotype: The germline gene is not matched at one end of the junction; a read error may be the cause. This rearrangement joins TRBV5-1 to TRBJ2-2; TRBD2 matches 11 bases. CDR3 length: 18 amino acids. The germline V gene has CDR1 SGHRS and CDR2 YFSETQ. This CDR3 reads CARSLALGLAADTGELFF. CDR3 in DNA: TGCGCCAGGAGCTTGGCCCTGGGACTAGCGGCCGACACCGGGGAGCTGTTTTTT. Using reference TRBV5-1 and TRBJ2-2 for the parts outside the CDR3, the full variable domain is KAGVTQTPRYLIKTRGQQVTLSCSPISGHRSVSWYQQTPGQGLQFLFEYFSETQRNKGNFPGRFSGRQFSNSRSEMNVSTLELGDSALYLCARSLALGLAADTGELFFGEGSRLTVL.

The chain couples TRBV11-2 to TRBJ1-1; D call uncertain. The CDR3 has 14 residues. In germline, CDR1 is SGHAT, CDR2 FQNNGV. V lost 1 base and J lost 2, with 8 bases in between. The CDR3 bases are TGTGCCAGCAGCTTAGCGCCGGGCAACACTGAAGCTTTCTTT. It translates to CASSLAPGNTEAFF.

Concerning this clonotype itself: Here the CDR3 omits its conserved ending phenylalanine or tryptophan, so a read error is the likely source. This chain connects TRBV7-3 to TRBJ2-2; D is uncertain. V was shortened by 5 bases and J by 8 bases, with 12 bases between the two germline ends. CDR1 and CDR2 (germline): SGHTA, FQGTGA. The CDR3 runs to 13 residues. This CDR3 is CASSPYVTGELFL. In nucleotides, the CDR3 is TGTGCCAGCAGCCCCTACGTGACAGGGGAGCTGTTTCTT.

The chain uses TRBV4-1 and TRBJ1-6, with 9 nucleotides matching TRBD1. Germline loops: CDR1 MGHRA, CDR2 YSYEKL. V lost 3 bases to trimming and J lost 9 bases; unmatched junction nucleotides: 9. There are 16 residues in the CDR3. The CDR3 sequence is CASSHHPQGAVSPLHF. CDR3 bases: TGCGCCAGCAGCCACCACCCACAGGGGGCGGTTTCACCCCTCCACTTT.

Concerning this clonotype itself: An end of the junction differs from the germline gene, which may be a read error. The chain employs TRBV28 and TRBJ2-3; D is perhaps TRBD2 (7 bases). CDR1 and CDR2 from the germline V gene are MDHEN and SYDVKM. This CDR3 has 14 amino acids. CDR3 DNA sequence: TGTGCCAGCGGGGACATGACTAGCATAGATACGCAGTATTTT. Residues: CASGDMTSIDTQYF.

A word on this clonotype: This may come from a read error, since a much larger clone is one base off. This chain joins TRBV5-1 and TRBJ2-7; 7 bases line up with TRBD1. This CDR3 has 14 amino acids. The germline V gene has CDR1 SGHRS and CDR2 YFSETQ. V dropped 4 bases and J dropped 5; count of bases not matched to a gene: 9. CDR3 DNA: TGCGCCAGCAGCCAGGGACAGTGGCATGACGAGCAGTACTTC. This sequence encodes CASSQGQWHDEQYF.

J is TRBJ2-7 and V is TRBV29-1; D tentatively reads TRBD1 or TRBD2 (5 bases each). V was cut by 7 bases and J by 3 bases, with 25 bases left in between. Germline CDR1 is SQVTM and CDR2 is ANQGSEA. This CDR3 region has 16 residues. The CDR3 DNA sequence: TGCAGCGCCATGACGCCTGGGACCGGCACTCGCTACGAGCAGTACTTC. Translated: CSAMTPGTGTRYEQYF.

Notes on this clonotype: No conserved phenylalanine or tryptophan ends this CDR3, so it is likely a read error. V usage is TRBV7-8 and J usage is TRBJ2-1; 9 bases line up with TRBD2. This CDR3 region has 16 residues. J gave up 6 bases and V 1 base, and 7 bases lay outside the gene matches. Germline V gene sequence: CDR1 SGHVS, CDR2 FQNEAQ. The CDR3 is CASSLVVAGDGNEQFL. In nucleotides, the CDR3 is TGTGCCAGCAGCTTAGTAGTAGCGGGAGATGGCAATGAGCAGTTCTTA.

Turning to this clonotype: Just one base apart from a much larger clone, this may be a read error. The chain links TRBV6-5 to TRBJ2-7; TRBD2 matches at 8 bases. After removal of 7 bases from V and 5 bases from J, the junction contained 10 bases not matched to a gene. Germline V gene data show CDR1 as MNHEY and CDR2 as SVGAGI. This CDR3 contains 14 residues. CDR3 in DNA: TGTGCCAGCAATCCGGGACTAGGATTGAACGAGCAGTACTTC. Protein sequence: CASNPGLGLNEQYF.

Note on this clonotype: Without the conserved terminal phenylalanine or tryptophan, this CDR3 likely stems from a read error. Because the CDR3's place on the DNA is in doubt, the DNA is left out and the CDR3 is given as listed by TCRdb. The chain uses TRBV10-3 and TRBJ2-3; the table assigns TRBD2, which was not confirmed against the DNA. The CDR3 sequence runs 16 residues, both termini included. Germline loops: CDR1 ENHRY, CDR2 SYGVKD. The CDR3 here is CAIRHTSGASTDTPYL.

CDR3 in DNA: TGTGCCATCAGTGAGCCGGTACAGGGGACAGATATGGAGTATTTT. Its protein is CAISEPVQGTDMEYF. This chain uses TRBV10-3 with TRBJ2-3, with 7 bases matching TRBD1. Trimming at V came to 2 bases and at J to 13 bases, leaving 15 bases not matched to a gene. The CDR3 consists of 15 residues. Germline CDR1 reads ENHRY; CDR2 reads SYGVKD.

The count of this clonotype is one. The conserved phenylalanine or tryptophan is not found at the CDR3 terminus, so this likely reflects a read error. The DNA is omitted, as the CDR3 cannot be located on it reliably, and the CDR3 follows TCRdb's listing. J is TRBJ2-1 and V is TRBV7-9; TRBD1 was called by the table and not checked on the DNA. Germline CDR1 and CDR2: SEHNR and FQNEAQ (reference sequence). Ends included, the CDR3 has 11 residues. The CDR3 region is CASSRGQGKLL.

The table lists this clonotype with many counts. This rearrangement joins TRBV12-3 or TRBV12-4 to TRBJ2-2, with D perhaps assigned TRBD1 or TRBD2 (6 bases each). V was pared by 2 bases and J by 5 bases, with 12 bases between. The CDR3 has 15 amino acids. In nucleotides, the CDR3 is TGTGCCAGCAGTTTACTACAGGGAGGTACCGGGGAGCTGTTTTTT. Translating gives CASSLLQGGTGELFF.